The clone carrying this T cell receptor (beta chain) was counted only a few times. Its antigen is unknown. This record belongs to a study of cytomegalovirus exposure and HLA in healthy donors. The PCR was carried out with 60 Vbeta primers and 13 Jbeta primers. Generated by immunoSEQ multiplex PCR, the TCRdb table keeps only in-frame clones and is missing some. Of 140,000 or so clones in the sample, 75% to 90% were seen once. Study results and limitations: Exclusion applied to some V segments, including TRBV6-2 and TRBV6-3, as they were indistinguishable. The study found most TCR sequences rare, yet found some public TCRs in many donors.

From germline, CDR1 is SGHVS and CDR2 FQNEAQ. The CDR3 runs 17 residues. J was trimmed by 4 bases and V by 1 base; bases with no gene match: 8. The chain is built from TRBV7-8 and TRBJ1-1; TRBD1 matches at 11 bases. The sequence came from a woman under 40 in good health and CMV-seronegative. The sequenced sample consisted of PBMCs. The CDR3 region is CASSLVPGQGAGTEAFF. Written as DNA, the CDR3 is TGTGCCAGCAGCTTAGTTCCCGGACAGGGGGCGGGCACTGAAGCTTTCTTT.